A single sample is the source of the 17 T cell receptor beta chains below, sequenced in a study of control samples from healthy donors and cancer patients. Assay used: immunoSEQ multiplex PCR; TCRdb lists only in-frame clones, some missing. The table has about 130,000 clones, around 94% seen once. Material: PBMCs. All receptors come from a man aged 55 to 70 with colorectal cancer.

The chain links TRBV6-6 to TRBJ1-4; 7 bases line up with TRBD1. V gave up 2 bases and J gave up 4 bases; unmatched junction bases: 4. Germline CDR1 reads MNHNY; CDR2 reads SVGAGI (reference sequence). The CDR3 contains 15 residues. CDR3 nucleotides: TGTGCCAGCAGTTACGAGACAGGGCATAATGAAAAACTGTTTTTT. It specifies CASSYETGHNEKLFF.

The CDR3 here is CASSPPFSNTGELFF. The CDR3 region has the DNA TGTGCCAGCAGCCCTCCATTTAGTAACACCGGGGAGCTGTTTTTT. V is TRBV3-1 (or the pseudogene TRBV3-2) and J is TRBJ2-2, with D unclear. Germline V gives CDR1 LGHDT, CDR2 YNNKEL (reference sequence). The germline V and J ends were trimmed by 4 bases and 2 bases, with 11 bases remaining between them. The length of the CDR3 is 15 residues.

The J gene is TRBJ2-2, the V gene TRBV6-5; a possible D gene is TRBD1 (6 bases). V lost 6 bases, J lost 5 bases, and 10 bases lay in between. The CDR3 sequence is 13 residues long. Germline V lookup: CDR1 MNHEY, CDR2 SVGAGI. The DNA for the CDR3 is TGTGCCAGCAGGCTAGGGGGAACCGGGGAGCTGTTTTTT. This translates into CASRLGGTGELFF.

The CDR3 sequence is CASSLVVFYGYTF. In DNA, the CDR3 is TGTGCCAGCAGCTTGGTGGTTTTCTATGGCTACACCTTC. This chain connects TRBV5-8 to TRBJ1-2; D not certain. The germline V and J ends were trimmed by 0 bases and 4 bases, with 7 bases remaining between them. This CDR3 has 13 amino acids. Germline loops: CDR1 SGHTS, CDR2 YDEGEE.

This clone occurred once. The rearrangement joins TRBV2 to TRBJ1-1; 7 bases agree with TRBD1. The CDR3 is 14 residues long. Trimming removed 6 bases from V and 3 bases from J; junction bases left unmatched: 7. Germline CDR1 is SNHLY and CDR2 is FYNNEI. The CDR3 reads CASSLTGADTEAFF. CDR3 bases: TGTGCCAGCAGCCTAACAGGGGCTGACACTGAAGCTTTCTTT. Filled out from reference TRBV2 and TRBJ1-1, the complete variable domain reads EPEVTQTPSHQVTQMGQEVILRCVPISNHLYFYWYRQILGQKVEFLVSFYNNEISEKSEIFDDQFSVERPDGSNFTLKIRSTKLEDSAMYFCASSLTGADTEAFFGQGTRLTVV.

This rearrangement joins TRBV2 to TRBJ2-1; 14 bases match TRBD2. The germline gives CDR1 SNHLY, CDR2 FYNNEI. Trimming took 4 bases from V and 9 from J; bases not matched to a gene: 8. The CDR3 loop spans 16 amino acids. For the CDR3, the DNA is TGTGCCAGCAGTGGGTCCGGGACTAGCGGGGGAGTTGAGCAGTTCTTC. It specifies CASSGSGTSGGVEQFF. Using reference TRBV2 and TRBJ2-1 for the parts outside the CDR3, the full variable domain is EPEVTQTPSHQVTQMGQEVILRCVPISNHLYFYWYRQILGQKVEFLVSFYNNEISEKSEIFDDQFSVERPDGSNFTLKIRSTKLEDSAMYFCASSGSGTSGGVEQFFGPGTRLTVL.

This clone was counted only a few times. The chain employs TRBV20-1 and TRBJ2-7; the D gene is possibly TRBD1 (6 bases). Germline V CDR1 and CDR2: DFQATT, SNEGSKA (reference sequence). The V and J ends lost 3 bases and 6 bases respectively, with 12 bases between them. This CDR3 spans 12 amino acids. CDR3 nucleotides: TGCAGTGCTAGTCAGGAAGGGGGCGAGCAGTACTTC. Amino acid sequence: CSASQEGGEQYF.

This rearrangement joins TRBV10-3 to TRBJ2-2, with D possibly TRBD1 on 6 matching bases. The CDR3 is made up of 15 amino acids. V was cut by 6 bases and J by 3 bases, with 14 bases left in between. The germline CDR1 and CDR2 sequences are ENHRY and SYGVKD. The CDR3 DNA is TGTGCCATCAGCCCCGGGACACCCCACACCGGGGAGCTGTTTTTT. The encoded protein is CAISPGTPHTGELFF.

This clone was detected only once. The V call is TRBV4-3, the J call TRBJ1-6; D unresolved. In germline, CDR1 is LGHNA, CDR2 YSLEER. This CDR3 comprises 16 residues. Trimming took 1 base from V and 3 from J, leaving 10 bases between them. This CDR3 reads CASSQVGWVYNSPLHF. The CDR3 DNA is TGCGCCAGCAGCCAAGTAGGATGGGTCTATAATTCACCCCTCCACTTT.

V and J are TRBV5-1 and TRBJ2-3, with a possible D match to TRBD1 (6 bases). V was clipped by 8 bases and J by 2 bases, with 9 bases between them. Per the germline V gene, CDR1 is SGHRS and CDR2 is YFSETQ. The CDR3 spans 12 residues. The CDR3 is CASGQSTDTQYF. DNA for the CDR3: TGCGCCAGTGGACAGTCCACAGATACGCAGTATTTT.

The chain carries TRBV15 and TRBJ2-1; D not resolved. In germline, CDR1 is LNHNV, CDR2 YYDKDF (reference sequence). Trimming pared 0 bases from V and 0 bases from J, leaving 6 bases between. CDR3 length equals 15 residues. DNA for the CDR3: TGTGCCACCAGCAGAGACACGAGCTCCTACAATGAGCAGTTCTTC. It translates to CATSRDTSSYNEQFF.

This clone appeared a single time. The CDR3 nucleotides are TGTGCCAGCAGCGTAGAAAGCGGACCCTACGAGCAGTACTTC. The encoded protein is CASSVESGPYEQYF. The rearrangement joins TRBV9 to TRBJ2-7, with D possibly being TRBD2 (5 bases). V was shortened by 0 bases and J by 2 bases, with 9 bases between the two germline ends. There are 14 residues in the CDR3. Germline CDR1 reads SGDLS; CDR2 reads YYNGEE. The full variable domain, with the rest looked up from reference TRBV9 and TRBJ2-7, is DSGVTQTPKHLITATGQRVTLRCSPRSGDLSVYWYQQSLDQGLQFLIQYYNGEERAKGNILERFSAQQFPDLHSELNLSSLELGDSALYFCASSVESGPYEQYFGPGTRLTVT.

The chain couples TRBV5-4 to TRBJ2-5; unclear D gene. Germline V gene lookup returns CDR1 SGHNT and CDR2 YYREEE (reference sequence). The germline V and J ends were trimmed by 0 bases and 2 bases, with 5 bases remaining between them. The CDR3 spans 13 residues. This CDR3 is CASSLGQQETQYF. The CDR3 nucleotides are TGTGCCAGCAGCTTGGGGCAGCAAGAGACCCAGTACTTC.

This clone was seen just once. The CDR3 coding sequence is TGTGCCAGCTCGACTACAGTGGGGCAGGGTCCCTACGAGCAGTACTTC. Its translation is CASSTTVGQGPYEQYF. This rearrangement joins TRBV18 to TRBJ2-7; D is possibly TRBD1 or TRBD2 (5 bases each). V lost 6 bases, J lost 2 bases, and 20 bases lay in between. The CDR3 loop spans 16 amino acids. In germline, CDR1 is KGHSH, CDR2 LQKENI. The variable domain in full, with the rest retrieved from reference TRBV18 and TRBJ2-7, is NAGVMQNPRHLVRRRGQEARLRCSPMKGHSHVYWYRQLPEEGLKFMVYLQKENIIDESGMPKERFSAEFPKEGPSILRIQQVVRGDSAAYFCASSTTVGQGPYEQYFGPGTRLTVT.

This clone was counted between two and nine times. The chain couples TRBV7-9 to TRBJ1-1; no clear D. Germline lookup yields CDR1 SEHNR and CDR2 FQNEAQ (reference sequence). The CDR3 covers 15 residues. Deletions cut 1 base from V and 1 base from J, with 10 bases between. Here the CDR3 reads CASSLGTAKNTEAFF. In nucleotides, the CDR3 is TGTGCCAGCAGCTTAGGCACAGCCAAGAACACTGAAGCTTTCTTT.

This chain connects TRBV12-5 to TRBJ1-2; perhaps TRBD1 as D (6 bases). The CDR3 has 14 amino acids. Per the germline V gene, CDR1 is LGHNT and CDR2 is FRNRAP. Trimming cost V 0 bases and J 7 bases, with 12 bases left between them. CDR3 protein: CASGLVPGAGGYTF. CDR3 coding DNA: TGTGCTAGTGGTTTGGTGCCAGGGGCTGGTGGCTACACCTTC. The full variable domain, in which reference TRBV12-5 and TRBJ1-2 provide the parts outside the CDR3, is DARVTQTPRHKVTEMGQEVTMRCQPILGHNTVFWYRQTMMQGLELLAYFRNRAPLDDSGMPKDRFSAEMPDATLATLKIQPSEPRDSAVYFCASGLVPGAGGYTFGSGTRLTVV.

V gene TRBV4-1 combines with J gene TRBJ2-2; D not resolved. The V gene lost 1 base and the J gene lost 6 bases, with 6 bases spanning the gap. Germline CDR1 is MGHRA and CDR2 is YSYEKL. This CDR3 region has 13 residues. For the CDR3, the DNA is TGCGCCAGCAGCCAAGTTATCTCCGGGGAGCTGTTTTTT. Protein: CASSQVISGELFF.